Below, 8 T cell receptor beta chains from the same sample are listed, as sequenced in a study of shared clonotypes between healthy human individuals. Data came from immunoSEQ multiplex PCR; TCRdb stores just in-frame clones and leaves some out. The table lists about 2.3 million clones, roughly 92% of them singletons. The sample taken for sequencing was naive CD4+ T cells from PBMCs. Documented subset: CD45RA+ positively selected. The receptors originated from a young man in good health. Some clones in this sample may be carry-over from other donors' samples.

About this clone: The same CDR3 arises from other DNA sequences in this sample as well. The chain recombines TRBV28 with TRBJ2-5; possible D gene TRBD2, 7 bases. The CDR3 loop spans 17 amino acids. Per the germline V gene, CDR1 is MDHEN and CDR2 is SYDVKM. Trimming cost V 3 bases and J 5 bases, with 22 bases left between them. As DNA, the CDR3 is TGTGCCAGCAGTTTCTTGACGGGGGGCGCGAAAAAGGAGACCCAGTACTTC. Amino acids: CASSFLTGGAKKETQYF.

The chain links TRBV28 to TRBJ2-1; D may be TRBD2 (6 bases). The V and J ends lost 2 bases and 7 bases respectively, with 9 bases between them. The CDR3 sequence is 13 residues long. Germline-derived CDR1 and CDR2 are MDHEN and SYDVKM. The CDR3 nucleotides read TGTGCCAGCAGTTTAATGACTAGGAATGAGCAGTTCTTC. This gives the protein CASSLMTRNEQFF.

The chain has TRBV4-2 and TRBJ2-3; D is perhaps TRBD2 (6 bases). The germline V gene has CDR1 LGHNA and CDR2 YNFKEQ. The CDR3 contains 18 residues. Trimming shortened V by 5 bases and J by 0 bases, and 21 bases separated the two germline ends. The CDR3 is CASSARLVSGTSTDTQYF. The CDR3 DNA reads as TGTGCCAGCAGCGCCCGACTAGTTAGCGGCACTAGCACAGATACGCAGTATTTT.

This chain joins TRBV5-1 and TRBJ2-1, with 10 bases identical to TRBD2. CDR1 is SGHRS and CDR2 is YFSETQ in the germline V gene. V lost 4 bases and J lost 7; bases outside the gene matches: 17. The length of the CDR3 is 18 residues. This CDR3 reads CASSPQMILAGSGNEQFF. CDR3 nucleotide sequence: TGCGCCAGCAGCCCGCAAATGATACTAGCGGGGAGTGGAAATGAGCAGTTCTTC.

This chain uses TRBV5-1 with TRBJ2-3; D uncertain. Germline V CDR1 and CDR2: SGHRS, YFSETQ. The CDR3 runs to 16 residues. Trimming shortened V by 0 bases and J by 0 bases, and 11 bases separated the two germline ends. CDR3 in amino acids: CASSLDVGTSTDTQYF. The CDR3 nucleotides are TGCGCCAGCAGCTTGGACGTCGGAACTAGCACAGATACGCAGTATTTT.

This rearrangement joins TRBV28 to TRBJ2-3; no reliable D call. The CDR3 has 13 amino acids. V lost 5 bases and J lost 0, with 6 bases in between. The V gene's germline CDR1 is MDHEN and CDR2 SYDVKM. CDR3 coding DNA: TGTGCCAGCAGTACAATCAGCACAGATACGCAGTATTTT. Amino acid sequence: CASSTISTDTQYF.

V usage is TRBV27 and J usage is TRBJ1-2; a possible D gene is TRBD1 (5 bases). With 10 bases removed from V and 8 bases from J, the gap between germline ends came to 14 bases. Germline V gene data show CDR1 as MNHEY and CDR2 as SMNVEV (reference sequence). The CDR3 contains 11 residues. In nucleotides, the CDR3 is TGTGCCACCTCGGGGGTAGGCGGCTACACCTTC. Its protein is CATSGVGGYTF.

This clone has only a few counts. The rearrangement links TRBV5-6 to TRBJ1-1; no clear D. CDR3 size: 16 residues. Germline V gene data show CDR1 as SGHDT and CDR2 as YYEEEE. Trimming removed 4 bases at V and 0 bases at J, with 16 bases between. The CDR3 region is CASSTHPSTMNTEAFF. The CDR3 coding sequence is TGTGCCAGCAGCACCCATCCGTCGACAATGAACACTGAAGCTTTCTTT.